This T cell receptor beta chain stems from a study of cytomegalovirus exposure and HLA in healthy donors. The PCR made use of 60 Vbeta and 13 Jbeta primers. TCRdb's copy holds only in-frame clones and misses some; the assay was immunoSEQ multiplex PCR. This sample carries about 130,000 clones, 75% to 85% of them seen once, and the ten largest clones take over 2%. The CDR3 length is 11 residues. V was clipped by 6 bases and J by 6 bases, with 9 bases between them. Germline V CDR1 and CDR2: DFQATT, SNEGSKA (reference sequence). The TCR comes from a man aged 25 to 40 in good health and CMV-seronegative. This rearrangement joins TRBV20-1 to TRBJ2-1; D is unresolved. Specimen: PBMCs. Written as DNA, the CDR3 is TGCAGTGCCCGCCACATCAATGAGCAGTTCTTC. Translating gives CSARHINEQFF.